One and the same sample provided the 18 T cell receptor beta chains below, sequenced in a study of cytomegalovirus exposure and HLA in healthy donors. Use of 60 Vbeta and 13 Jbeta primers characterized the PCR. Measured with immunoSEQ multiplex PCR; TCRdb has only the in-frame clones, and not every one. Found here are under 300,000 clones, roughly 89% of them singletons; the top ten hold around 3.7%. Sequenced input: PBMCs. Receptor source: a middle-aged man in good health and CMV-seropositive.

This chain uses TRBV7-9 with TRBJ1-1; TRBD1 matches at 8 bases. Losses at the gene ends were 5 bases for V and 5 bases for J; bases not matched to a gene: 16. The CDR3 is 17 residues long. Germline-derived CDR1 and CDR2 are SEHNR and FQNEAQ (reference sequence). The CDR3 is CASSKGSGGGLDTEAFF. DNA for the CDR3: TGTGCCAGCAGCAAGGGGTCAGGGGGCGGATTAGATACTGAAGCTTTCTTT.

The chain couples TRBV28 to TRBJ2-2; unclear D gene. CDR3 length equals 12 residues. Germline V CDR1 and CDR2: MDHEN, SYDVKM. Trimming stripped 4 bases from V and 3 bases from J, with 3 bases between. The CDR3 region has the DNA TGTGCCAGCAGTTCGGACACCGGGGAGCTGTTTTTT. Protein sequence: CASSSDTGELFF.

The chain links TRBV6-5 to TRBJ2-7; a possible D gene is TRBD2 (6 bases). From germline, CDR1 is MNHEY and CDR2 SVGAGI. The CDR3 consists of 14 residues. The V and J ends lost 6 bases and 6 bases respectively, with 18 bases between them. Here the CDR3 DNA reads TGTGCCAGCAGCGCGGGACGGGAAAGCGCCGAGCAGTACTTC. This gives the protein CASSAGRESAEQYF.

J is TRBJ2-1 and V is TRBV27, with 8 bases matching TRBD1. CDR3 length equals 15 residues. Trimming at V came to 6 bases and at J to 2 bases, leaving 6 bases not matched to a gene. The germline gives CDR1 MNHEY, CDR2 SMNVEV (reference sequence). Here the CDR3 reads CASSQTGVPYNEQFF. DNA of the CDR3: TGTGCCAGCAGCCAGACAGGGGTCCCCTACAATGAGCAGTTCTTC.

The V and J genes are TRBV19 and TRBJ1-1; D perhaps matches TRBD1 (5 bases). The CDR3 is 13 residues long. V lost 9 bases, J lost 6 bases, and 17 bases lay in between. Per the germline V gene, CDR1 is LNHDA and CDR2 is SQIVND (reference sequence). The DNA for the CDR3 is TGTGCCAGCCGATTTGGGGGGTACGCTGAAGCTTTCTTT. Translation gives CASRFGGYAEAFF.

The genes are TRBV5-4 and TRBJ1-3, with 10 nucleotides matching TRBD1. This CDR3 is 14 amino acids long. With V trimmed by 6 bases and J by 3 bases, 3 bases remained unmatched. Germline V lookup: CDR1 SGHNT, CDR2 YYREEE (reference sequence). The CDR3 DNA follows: TGTGCCAGCAACGACAGGGGGCTTGGAAACACCATATATTTT. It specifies CASNDRGLGNTIYF. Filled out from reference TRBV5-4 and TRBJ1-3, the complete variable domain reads ETGVTQSPTHLIKTRGQQVTLRCSSQSGHNTVSWYQQALGQGPQFIFQYYREEENGRGNFPPRFSGLQFPNYSSELNVNALELDDSALYLCASNDRGLGNTIYFGEGSWLTVV.

DNA for the CDR3: TGTGCCAGCTCACCCGGTCGGGTCGGGGGGCGGAATCAGCCCCAGCATTTT. It translates to CASSPGRVGGRNQPQHF. This chain links TRBV18 with TRBJ1-5; a weak D match, TRBD1 (6 bases). Per the germline V gene, CDR1 is KGHSH and CDR2 is LQKENI. The V end was cut by 3 bases, the J end by 4 bases, with 19 bases between. This CDR3 comprises 17 residues.

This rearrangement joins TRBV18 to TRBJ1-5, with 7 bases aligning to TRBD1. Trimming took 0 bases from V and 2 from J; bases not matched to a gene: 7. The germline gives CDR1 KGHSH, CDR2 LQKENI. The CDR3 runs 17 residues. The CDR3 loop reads CASSPPGTGDRNQPQHF. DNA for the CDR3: TGTGCCAGCTCACCACCGGGCACAGGGGATCGCAATCAGCCCCAGCATTTT.

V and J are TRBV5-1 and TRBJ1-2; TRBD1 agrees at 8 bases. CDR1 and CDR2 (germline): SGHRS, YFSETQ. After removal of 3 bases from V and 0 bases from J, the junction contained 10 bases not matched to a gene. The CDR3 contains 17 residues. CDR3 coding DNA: TGCGCCAGCAGCTCCGGGGGTACAGGGGGGACTAACTATGGCTACACCTTC. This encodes CASSSGGTGGTNYGYTF.

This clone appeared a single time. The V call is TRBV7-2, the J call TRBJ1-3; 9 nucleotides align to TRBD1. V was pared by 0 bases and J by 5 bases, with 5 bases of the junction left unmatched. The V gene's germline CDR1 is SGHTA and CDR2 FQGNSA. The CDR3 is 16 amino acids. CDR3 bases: TGTGCCAGCAGCTTAGCGGGGACAGGGCTTAGAAACACCATATATTTT. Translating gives CASSLAGTGLRNTIYF.

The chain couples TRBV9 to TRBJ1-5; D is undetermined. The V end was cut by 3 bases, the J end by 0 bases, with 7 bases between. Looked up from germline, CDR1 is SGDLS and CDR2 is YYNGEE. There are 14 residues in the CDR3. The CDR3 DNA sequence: TGTGCCAGCAGCGCCGAGGGTAGCAATCAGCCCCAGCATTTT. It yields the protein CASSAEGSNQPQHF. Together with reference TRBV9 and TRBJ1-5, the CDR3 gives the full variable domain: DSGVTQTPKHLITATGQRVTLRCSPRSGDLSVYWYQQSLDQGLQFLIQYYNGEERAKGNILERFSAQQFPDLHSELNLSSLELGDSALYFCASSAEGSNQPQHFGDGTRLSIL.

The CDR3 loop is CASSFTGSNQPQHF. CDR3 DNA: TGTGCCAGCAGTTTCACAGGGAGCAATCAGCCCCAGCATTTT. The chain is built from TRBV6-5 and TRBJ1-5; possible D gene TRBD1, 6 bases. CDR3 length equals 14 residues. Germline V gives CDR1 MNHEY, CDR2 SVGAGI. The V and J ends lost 4 bases and 1 base respectively, with 8 bases between them.

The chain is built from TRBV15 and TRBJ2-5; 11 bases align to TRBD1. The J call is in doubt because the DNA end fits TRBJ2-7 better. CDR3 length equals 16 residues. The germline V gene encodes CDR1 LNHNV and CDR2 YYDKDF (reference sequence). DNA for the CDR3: TGTGCCACCAGCAGAGACTACACCGGGACAGGGGGCGAGCAGTACTTC. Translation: CATSRDYTGTGGEQYF.

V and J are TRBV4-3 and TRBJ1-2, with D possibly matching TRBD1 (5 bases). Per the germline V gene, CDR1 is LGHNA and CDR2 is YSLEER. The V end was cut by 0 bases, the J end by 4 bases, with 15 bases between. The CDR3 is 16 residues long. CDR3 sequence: CASSQDRGGVVYGYTF. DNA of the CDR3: TGCGCCAGCAGCCAAGATCGGGGAGGGGTTGTCTATGGCTACACCTTC.

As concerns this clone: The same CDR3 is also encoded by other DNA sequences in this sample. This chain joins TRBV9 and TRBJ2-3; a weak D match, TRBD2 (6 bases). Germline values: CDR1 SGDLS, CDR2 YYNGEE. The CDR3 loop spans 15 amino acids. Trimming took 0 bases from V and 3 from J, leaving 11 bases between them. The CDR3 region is CASSVEGSGTDTQYF. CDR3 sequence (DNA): TGTGCCAGCAGCGTAGAGGGGAGCGGGACAGATACGCAGTATTTT. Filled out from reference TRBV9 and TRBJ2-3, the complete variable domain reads DSGVTQTPKHLITATGQRVTLRCSPRSGDLSVYWYQQSLDQGLQFLIQYYNGEERAKGNILERFSAQQFPDLHSELNLSSLELGDSALYFCASSVEGSGTDTQYFGPGTRLTVL.

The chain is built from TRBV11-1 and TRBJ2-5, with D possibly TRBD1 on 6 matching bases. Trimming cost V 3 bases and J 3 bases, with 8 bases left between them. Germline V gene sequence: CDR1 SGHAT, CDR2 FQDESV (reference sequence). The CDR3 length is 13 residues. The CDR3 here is CASSFSGEETQYF. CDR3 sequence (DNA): TGTGCCAGCAGCTTTTCAGGGGAAGAGACCCAGTACTTC.

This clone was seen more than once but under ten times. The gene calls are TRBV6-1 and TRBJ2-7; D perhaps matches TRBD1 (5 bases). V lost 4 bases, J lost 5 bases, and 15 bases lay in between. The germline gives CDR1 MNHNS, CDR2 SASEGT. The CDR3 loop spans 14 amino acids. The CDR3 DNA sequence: TGTGCCAGCAGTGTTGCCAGGGCCACCGACGAGCAGTACTTC. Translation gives CASSVARATDEQYF.

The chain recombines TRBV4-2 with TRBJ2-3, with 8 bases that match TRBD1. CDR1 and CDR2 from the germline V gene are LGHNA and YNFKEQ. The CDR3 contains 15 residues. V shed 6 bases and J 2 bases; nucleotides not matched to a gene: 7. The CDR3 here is CASRGTGANTDTQYF. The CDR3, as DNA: TGTGCCAGCAGGGGGACAGGAGCTAACACAGATACGCAGTATTTT.